This T cell receptor beta chain comes out of a study of cytomegalovirus exposure and HLA in healthy donors. Study-level findings and limits: In a later analysis, TCR beta V- and J-gene trimming was associated with a missense DCLRE1C variant. TCR beta sequences reportedly predicted the HLA-A and HLA-B alleles of most subjects accurately. There were some V segments, including TRBV6-2 and TRBV6-3, excluded as indistinguishable. Among TCR beta chains, those listed as cytomegalovirus-associated numbered fewer than 200.

The germline V gene encodes CDR1 SNHLY and CDR2 FYNNEI. The CDR3 length is 16 residues. Germline trimming cut 2 bases from V and 4 bases from J; bases unmatched to any gene: 9. This PCR relied on a set of 60 Vbeta primers and 13 Jbeta primers. Clones were read by immunoSEQ multiplex PCR, and TCRdb kept only the in-frame ones, dropping some. The sample has about 59,000 clones. A word on this clone: Its target is unknown.

The chain uses TRBV2 and TRBJ2-5; 8 positions agree with TRBD2. Sequencing used PBMCs. This sequence was found in a man aged 25 to 40 in good health and CMV-seropositive. The chain's CDR3 is CASSELNRSGRETQYF. CDR3 DNA sequence: TGTGCCAGCAGTGAACTAAATAGGAGCGGGAGAGAGACCCAGTACTTC.